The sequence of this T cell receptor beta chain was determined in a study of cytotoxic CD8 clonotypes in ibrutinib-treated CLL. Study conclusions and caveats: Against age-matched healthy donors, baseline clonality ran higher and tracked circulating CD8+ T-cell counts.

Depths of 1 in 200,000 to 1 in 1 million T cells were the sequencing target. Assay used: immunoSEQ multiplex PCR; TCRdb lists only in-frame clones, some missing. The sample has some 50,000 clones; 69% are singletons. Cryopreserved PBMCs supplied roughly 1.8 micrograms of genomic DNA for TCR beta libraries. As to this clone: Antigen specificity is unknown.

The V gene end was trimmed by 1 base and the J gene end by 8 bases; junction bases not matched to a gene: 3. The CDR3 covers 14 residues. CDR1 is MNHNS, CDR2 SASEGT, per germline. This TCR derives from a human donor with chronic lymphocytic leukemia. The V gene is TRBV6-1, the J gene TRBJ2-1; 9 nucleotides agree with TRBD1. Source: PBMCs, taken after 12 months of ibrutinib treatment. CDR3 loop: CASSEVTGGYEQFF. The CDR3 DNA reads TGTGCCAGCAGTGAAGTTACAGGGGGCTATGAGCAGTTCTTC.